This is a list of T cell receptor beta chains from one sample in a study of blood T cell repertoires in COVID-19. Clones were read by immunoSEQ multiplex PCR, and TCRdb kept only the in-frame ones, dropping some. Of some 150,000 clones in the sample, roughly 89% were seen once. What was sequenced was peripheral blood. The receptors shown here come from a woman aged 55-70 years who had recovered from COVID-19. The CDR3 runs from the conserved cysteine through the conserved F or W. A D gene is named only where the DNA matches it firmly. The size field is filled for only some rows; it gives once, few, many or a size class.

j_call: TRBJ2-3; d_call: -; clone_size: -; v_call: TRBV10-3; cdr3_aa: CAISLTGSGTDTQYF; cdr3_nt: TGTGCCATCAGTTTAACAGGGTCGGGCACAGATACGCAGTATTTT
j_call: TRBJ1-2; d_call: TRBD1; clone_size: once; v_call: TRBV30; cdr3_aa: CAWRHTGASAF; cdr3_nt: TGTGCCTGGAGACATACAGGGGCAAGTGCCTTC
j_call: TRBJ1-2; d_call: -; clone_size: -; v_call: TRBV28; cdr3_aa: CASKGVGYTF; cdr3_nt: TGTGCCAGCAAGGGGGTGGGCTACACCTTC
j_call: TRBJ1-2; d_call: -; clone_size: medium-sized; v_call: TRBV5-4; cdr3_aa: CASSLAVGYGYTF; cdr3_nt: TGTGCCAGCAGCTTGGCCGTCGGGTATGGCTACACCTTC
j_call: TRBJ1-6; d_call: -; clone_size: few; v_call: TRBV2; cdr3_aa: CASTPDSDNSPLHF; cdr3_nt: TGTGCCAGCACCCCGGACAGCGATAATTCACCCCTCCACTTT
j_call: TRBJ2-5; d_call: TRBD2; clone_size: -; v_call: TRBV9; cdr3_aa: CASSVAPAGLGKETQYF; cdr3_nt: TGTGCCAGCAGCGTAGCCCCTGCCGGACTAGGAAAAGAGACCCAGTACTTC
j_call: TRBJ2-1; d_call: TRBD2; clone_size: -; v_call: TRBV2; cdr3_aa: CASSEWASGGPGEQFF; cdr3_nt: TGTGCCAGCAGTGAATGGGCTAGCGGGGGGCCGGGTGAGCAGTTCTTC
j_call: TRBJ2-1; d_call: TRBD1; clone_size: -; v_call: TRBV5-1; cdr3_aa: CASSRQGNHNEQFF; cdr3_nt: TGCGCCAGCAGCCGACAGGGGAACCACAATGAGCAGTTCTTC
j_call: TRBJ1-6; d_call: -; clone_size: -; v_call: TRBV7-9; cdr3_aa: CASTSGLPLHF; cdr3_nt: TGTGCCAGCACGTCGGGTCTTCCCCTCCACTTT
j_call: TRBJ1-1; d_call: TRBD1; clone_size: -; v_call: TRBV6-5; cdr3_aa: CASSATGVNTEAFF; cdr3_nt: TGTGCCAGCAGCGCGACAGGGGTGAACACTGAAGCTTTCTTT
j_call: TRBJ1-2; d_call: -; clone_size: -; v_call: TRBV5-1; cdr3_aa: CASSLGAQEANYGYTF; cdr3_nt: TGCGCCAGCAGCTTGGGGGCCCAAGAAGCTAACTATGGCTACACCTTC
j_call: TRBJ2-5; d_call: -; clone_size: -; v_call: TRBV24-1; cdr3_aa: CATSDRQETQYF; cdr3_nt: TGTGCCACCAGTGACCGTCAAGAGACCCAGTACTTC
j_call: TRBJ1-2; d_call: -; clone_size: -; v_call: TRBV5-4; cdr3_aa: CASSLVQSNYGYTF; cdr3_nt: TGTGCCAGCAGCTTGGTTCAATCTAACTATGGCTACACCTTC
j_call: TRBJ1-2; d_call: -; clone_size: once; v_call: TRBV24-1; cdr3_aa: CATSSLQDYGYTF; cdr3_nt: TGTGCCACCAGTTCCTTACAGGACTATGGCTACACCTTC
j_call: TRBJ1-2; d_call: -; clone_size: once; v_call: TRBV7-9; cdr3_aa: CASSLLGGYTF; cdr3_nt: TGTGCCAGCAGCCTCCTCGGGGGCTACACCTTC
j_call: TRBJ1-3; d_call: -; clone_size: -; v_call: TRBV25-1; cdr3_aa: CASSAGFGRIYF; cdr3_nt: TGTGCCAGCAGTGCAGGGTTCGGTCGGATATATTTT
j_call: TRBJ2-5; d_call: -; clone_size: -; v_call: TRBV7-9; cdr3_aa: CASSLNQFQETQYF; cdr3_nt: TGTGCCAGCAGCTTGAATCAGTTCCAAGAGACCCAGTACTTC
j_call: TRBJ2-7; d_call: TRBD1; clone_size: -; v_call: TRBV15; cdr3_aa: CATSRDSSGGRYEQYF; cdr3_nt: TGTGCCACCAGCAGAGATTCCTCAGGGGGAAGGTACGAGCAGTACTTC
j_call: TRBJ2-3; d_call: -; clone_size: once; v_call: TRBV5-5; cdr3_aa: CASSLVALTDTQYF; cdr3_nt: TGTGCCAGCAGCTTGGTCGCGCTCACAGATACGCAGTATTTT
j_call: TRBJ2-6; d_call: -; clone_size: -; v_call: TRBV29-1; cdr3_aa: CSVAQDSGANVLTF; cdr3_nt: TGCAGCGTTGCACAGGACTCTGGGGCCAACGTCCTGACTTTC
j_call: TRBJ2-1; d_call: -; clone_size: -; v_call: TRBV29-1; cdr3_aa: CSVSDYNEQFF; cdr3_nt: TGCAGCGTCAGCGACTACAATGAGCAGTTCTTC
j_call: TRBJ2-7; d_call: TRBD1; clone_size: -; v_call: TRBV24-1; cdr3_aa: CATSDSRGDRAYEQYF; cdr3_nt: TGTGCCACCAGTGATTCCAGAGGGGACAGGGCCTACGAGCAGTACTTC
j_call: TRBJ2-7; d_call: -; clone_size: -; v_call: TRBV5-1; cdr3_aa: CASSTGTAGLTEQYF; cdr3_nt: TGCGCCAGCAGCACCGGGACTGCCGGCCTCACCGAGCAGTACTTC
j_call: TRBJ2-7; d_call: TRBD2; clone_size: -; v_call: TRBV9; cdr3_aa: CASSVGLATMGEQYF; cdr3_nt: TGTGCCAGCAGCGTGGGACTAGCGACAATGGGTGAGCAGTACTTC
j_call: TRBJ2-7; d_call: TRBD2; clone_size: -; v_call: TRBV2; cdr3_aa: CASRPGLAGPEQYF; cdr3_nt: TGTGCCAGCAGGCCGGGACTAGCGGGGCCCGAGCAGTACTTC
j_call: TRBJ2-1; d_call: TRBD1; clone_size: -; v_call: TRBV30; cdr3_aa: CAWSVRQGGNEQFF; cdr3_nt: TGTGCCTGGAGTGTCAGACAGGGTGGCAATGAGCAGTTCTTC
j_call: TRBJ2-2; d_call: -; clone_size: -; v_call: TRBV5-1; cdr3_aa: CASKQVANTGELFF; cdr3_nt: TGCGCCAGTAAGCAGGTAGCGAACACCGGGGAGCTGTTTTTT
j_call: TRBJ2-1; d_call: TRBD2; clone_size: once; v_call: TRBV5-1; cdr3_aa: CASSLDSGGYNEQFF; cdr3_nt: TGCGCCAGCAGCTTGGATAGCGGGGGGTACAATGAGCAGTTCTTC
j_call: TRBJ1-2; d_call: -; clone_size: -; v_call: TRBV27; cdr3_aa: CASSLNGWATYGYTF; cdr3_nt: TGTGCCAGCAGTTTAAATGGGTGGGCCACCTATGGCTACACCTTC
j_call: TRBJ1-1; d_call: TRBD1; clone_size: -; v_call: TRBV28; cdr3_aa: CATLTGTNTEAFF; cdr3_nt: TGTGCCACCCTGACAGGGACGAACACTGAAGCTTTCTTT
j_call: TRBJ2-7; d_call: -; clone_size: -; v_call: TRBV4-3; cdr3_aa: CASSQVYQPEYEQYF; cdr3_nt: TGCGCCAGCAGCCAAGTTTACCAACCCGAGTACGAGCAGTACTTC
j_call: TRBJ2-5; d_call: -; clone_size: -; v_call: TRBV7-2; cdr3_aa: CASSAGALTGETQYF; cdr3_nt: TGTGCCAGCAGCGCCGGAGCACTCACGGGGGAGACCCAGTACTTC
j_call: TRBJ2-7; d_call: TRBD2; clone_size: -; v_call: TRBV4-1; cdr3_aa: CASSQASGGTGQQYF; cdr3_nt: TGCGCCAGCAGCCAAGCAAGCGGGGGCACTGGCCAGCAGTACTTC
j_call: TRBJ2-5; d_call: TRBD1; clone_size: -; v_call: TRBV30; cdr3_aa: CAWTRDSQETQYF; cdr3_nt: TGTGCCTGGACTAGGGACAGTCAAGAGACCCAGTACTTC
j_call: TRBJ1-2; d_call: TRBD1; clone_size: -; v_call: TRBV4-1; cdr3_aa: CASSQGTGGAEGYTF; cdr3_nt: TGCGCCAGCAGCCAAGGGACAGGGGGCGCAGAGGGCTACACCTTC
j_call: TRBJ2-5; d_call: TRBD2; clone_size: -; v_call: TRBV18; cdr3_aa: CASSREVQETQYF; cdr3_nt: TGTGCCAGCTCCCGGGAGGTTCAAGAGACCCAGTACTTC
j_call: TRBJ2-1; d_call: -; clone_size: few; v_call: TRBV5-5; cdr3_aa: CASSFQGTDYNEQFF; cdr3_nt: TGTGCCAGCAGCTTTCAAGGGACTGACTACAATGAGCAGTTCTTC
j_call: TRBJ2-3; d_call: TRBD2; clone_size: -; v_call: TRBV11-2; cdr3_aa: CASSHTSGGGTDTQYF; cdr3_nt: TGTGCCAGCAGCCACACTTCGGGGGGAGGCACAGATACGCAGTATTTT
j_call: TRBJ2-7; d_call: -; clone_size: -; v_call: TRBV5-1; cdr3_aa: CASSLSFSYEQYF; cdr3_nt: TGCGCCAGCAGCTTGTCTTTCTCCTACGAGCAGTACTTC
j_call: TRBJ2-7; d_call: TRBD1; clone_size: -; v_call: TRBV2; cdr3_aa: CASSEQGAPYEQYF; cdr3_nt: TGTGCCAGCAGTGAGCAGGGGGCACCCTACGAGCAGTACTTC
j_call: TRBJ1-2; d_call: -; clone_size: -; v_call: TRBV6-5; cdr3_aa: CASSPLAGRSGYTF; cdr3_nt: TGTGCCAGCAGTCCCCTGGCAGGGAGGTCTGGCTACACCTTC
j_call: TRBJ2-2; d_call: -; clone_size: -; v_call: TRBV7-2; cdr3_aa: CASSFRSNTGELFF; cdr3_nt: TGTGCCAGCAGTTTCAGATCGAACACCGGGGAGCTGTTTTTT
j_call: TRBJ2-3; d_call: -; clone_size: -; v_call: TRBV21-1; cdr3_aa: CASSKSNTDKNGDSTDTQYF; cdr3_nt: TGTGCCAGCAGCAAAAGCAACACGGATAAAAACGGGGATAGCACAGATACGCAGTATTTT
j_call: TRBJ2-5; d_call: TRBD1; clone_size: -; v_call: TRBV4-3; cdr3_aa: CASSQGQGYQETQYF; cdr3_nt: TGCGCCAGCAGCCAGGGACAGGGGTACCAAGAGACCCAGTACTTC
j_call: TRBJ1-1; d_call: TRBD1; clone_size: -; v_call: TRBV7-6; cdr3_aa: CASSLTGGDDEAFF; cdr3_nt: TGTGCCAGCAGCTTAACAGGGGGCGACGATGAAGCTTTCTTT
j_call: TRBJ2-7; d_call: -; clone_size: -; v_call: TRBV5-1; cdr3_aa: CASSLVSPYEQYF; cdr3_nt: TGCGCCAGCAGCTTGGTCAGTCCCTACGAGCAGTACTTC
j_call: TRBJ2-3; d_call: TRBD1; clone_size: -; v_call: TRBV4-1; cdr3_aa: CASSQDDRGYADTQYF; cdr3_nt: TGCGCCAGCAGCCAAGATGACAGGGGCTACGCAGATACGCAGTATTTT
j_call: TRBJ2-5; d_call: TRBD2; clone_size: -; v_call: TRBV29-1; cdr3_aa: CSVLSGAGGGETQYF; cdr3_nt: TGCAGCGTTCTTAGCGGGGCGGGCGGAGGAGAGACCCAGTACTTC
j_call: TRBJ1-5; d_call: TRBD1; clone_size: once; v_call: TRBV5-5; cdr3_aa: CASSQDRGDQPQHF; cdr3_nt: TGTGCCAGCAGCCAAGACAGGGGGGATCAGCCCCAGCATTTT
j_call: TRBJ1-1; d_call: -; clone_size: -; v_call: TRBV28; cdr3_aa: CASRFRGPRRMNTEAFF; cdr3_nt: TGTGCCAGCAGATTTAGGGGCCCCAGGCGGATGAACACTGAAGCTTTCTTT
j_call: TRBJ1-1; d_call: -; clone_size: -; v_call: TRBV5-1; cdr3_aa: CASCSTGWTEAFF; cdr3_nt: TGCGCCAGCTGCTCTACAGGGTGGACTGAAGCTTTCTTT
j_call: TRBJ1-1; d_call: -; clone_size: few; v_call: TRBV28; cdr3_aa: CASSSPQNTEAFF; cdr3_nt: TGTGCCAGCAGTTCGCCACAGAACACTGAAGCTTTCTTT
j_call: TRBJ1-1; d_call: -; clone_size: -; v_call: TRBV28; cdr3_aa: CASSLFQGSPEAFF; cdr3_nt: TGTGCCAGCAGCCTTTTTCAGGGAAGCCCTGAAGCTTTCTTT
j_call: TRBJ2-1; d_call: TRBD2; clone_size: once; v_call: TRBV5-1; cdr3_aa: CASRAVASGGNTEQFF; cdr3_nt: TGCGCCAGCAGGGCGGTAGCTAGCGGGGGAAATACGGAGCAGTTCTTC
j_call: TRBJ1-4; d_call: -; clone_size: -; v_call: TRBV28; cdr3_aa: CASSPESLREKLFF; cdr3_nt: TGTGCCAGCAGTCCAGAGAGTCTCAGGGAAAAACTGTTTTTT
j_call: TRBJ2-2; d_call: TRBD2; clone_size: -; v_call: TRBV12-5; cdr3_aa: CASGSAGGGLTGELFF; cdr3_nt: TGTGCTAGTGGTTCGGCCGGCGGGGGGCTCACCGGGGAGCTGTTTTTT
j_call: TRBJ1-1; d_call: TRBD1; clone_size: once; v_call: TRBV7-9; cdr3_aa: CASNKWTGNTEAFF; cdr3_nt: TGTGCCAGCAACAAATGGACAGGAAACACTGAAGCTTTCTTT
j_call: TRBJ1-6; d_call: TRBD1; clone_size: once; v_call: TRBV19; cdr3_aa: CASKQGPAYNSPLHF; cdr3_nt: TGTGCCAGTAAACAGGGGCCGGCCTATAATTCACCCCTCCACTTT
j_call: TRBJ2-2; d_call: -; clone_size: -; v_call: TRBV7-3; cdr3_aa: CASSPPSGGGTGELFF; cdr3_nt: TGTGCCAGCAGCCCCCCGTCGGGGGGCGGCACCGGGGAGCTGTTTTTT